Listed below are T cell receptor beta chains from one sample, sequenced in a study of blood T cells in healthy people across ages. TCRdb fed the 5' RACE reads into MiXCR, producing one record per CDR3 protein. The data show hundreds of thousands of distinct CDR3 sequences, 45% to 50% seen once. Material: blood. The receptors come from a woman aged 55-69 years in good health. Both conserved end residues are trimmed from each CDR3. Each record gives: V gene, CDR3 protein.

TRBV30	AWSGVAGVYYERY
TRBV7-2	ASSLLADGEQY
TRBV6-2/TRBV6-3	ATALAGANVLT
TRBV9	ASSPLPQAVGANVLT
TRBV6-2/TRBV6-3	ASSYSRAPHVLT
TRBV12-3/TRBV12-4	ASKWTSGGTQY
TRBV9	ASSDGTVPRETQY
TRBV20-1	SASRDRGRRNYGYT
TRBV9	ASSVGGATRDTQY
TRBV7-2	ASSHSSGSYERY
TRBV20-1	SAPGGSDEKLF
TRBV20-1	SARKTGLVNSYNEQF
TRBV7-2	ASSLISGRAGTGELF
TRBV24-1	ATSRKKQGPLKIRNEQF
TRBV4-2	ASSQAPRMNEKLF
TRBV28	ASSLGQGKKTQY
TRBV25-1	ASSNSGRATDTQY
TRBV6-2/TRBV6-3	ASRNRVRNEQF
TRBV12-3/TRBV12-4	ASTAGTESSPLH